The 31 T cell receptor beta chains given below trace back to one sample, sequenced in a study of blood T cells in healthy people across ages. A second PCR, run for roughly 7 to 12 cycles, used a sample-barcoded 5' primer plus a J-beta primer mix. Via MiXCR, TCRdb re-called the 5' RACE reads, giving one row per CDR3 protein. The table records more than 750,000 distinct CDR3 sequences, 25% to 30% of them present only once. This same sample was also taken into another study, of T cells of mothers and their children.

The sample consisted of blood. These receptors were taken from a woman aged 40 to 50 in good health.

This clonotype was counted only a few times. V is TRBV29-1 and J is TRBJ2-1; the D is unclear. CDR3 length: 12 amino acids. V lost 2 bases and J 3 bases, leaving 5 bases between the germline ends. Germline V gene data show CDR1 as SQVTM and CDR2 as ANQGSEA. The DNA for the CDR3 is TGCAGCGTTGAACTGGTCTACAATGAGCAGTTCTTC. Translated: CSVELVYNEQFF.

Regarding this clonotype: One junction end does not reproduce the germline sequence, and a read error may be involved. The genes are TRBV12-3 or TRBV12-4 and TRBJ2-3, with 9 bases identical to TRBD1. This CDR3 region has 18 residues. The CDR3 DNA reads TGTGCCAGCAGTTTAATCGCTGGGGGGACAGGGCGCACAGATGCGCAGTATTTT. This gives the protein CASSLIAGGTGRTDAQYF.

There are a few counts of this clonotype. The chain carries TRBV7-9 and TRBJ1-1; D is ambiguous. CDR3 length: 15 residues. Germline values: CDR1 SEHNR, CDR2 FQNEAQ (reference sequence). Trimming cost V 6 bases and J 7 bases, with 21 bases left between them. In DNA, the CDR3 is TGTGCCAGCAGTCAAGAGAGCACAAGACGAGATGAAGCTTTCTTT. Its translation is CASSQESTRRDEAFF. The variable domain in full, with the rest retrieved from reference TRBV7-9 and TRBJ1-1, is DTGVSQNPRHKITKRGQNVTFRCDPISEHNRLYWYRQTLGQGPEFLTYFQNEAQLEKSRLLSDRFSAERPKGSFSTLEIQRTEQGDSAMYLCASSQESTRRDEAFFGQGTRLTVV.

In this sample, this clonotype turned up many times. V gene TRBV5-4 combines with J gene TRBJ2-4; D is unresolved. Trimming took 4 bases from V and 0 from J, leaving 11 bases between them. Germline CDR1 and CDR2: SGHNT and YYREEE (reference sequence). CDR3 length equals 15 residues. Here the CDR3 DNA reads TGTGCCAGCAGCCCCAATGGGCTAGCCAAAAACATTCAGTACTTC. It yields the protein CASSPNGLAKNIQYF.

This clonotype was counted between two and nine times. The V call is TRBV5-1, the J call TRBJ1-5; D is ambiguous. The CDR3 has 15 residues. Germline CDR1 and CDR2: SGHRS and YFSETQ. The V and J ends lost 0 bases and 5 bases respectively, with 12 bases between them. The CDR3 nucleotides read TGCGCCAGCAGCTTGGCGGCCGGAAGCGATCAGCCCCAGCATTTT. Amino acid sequence: CASSLAAGSDQPQHF.

This clonotype was observed a few times. The chain links TRBV12-3 or TRBV12-4 to TRBJ1-1, with 10 bases aligning to TRBD1. The CDR3 is 13 amino acids. Germline trimming cut 9 bases from V and 5 bases from J; bases unmatched to any gene: 6. Here the CDR3 DNA reads TGTGCCAGTAGACAGGGGGCTAGTACTGAAGCTTTCTTT. It is translated as CASRQGASTEAFF.

This clonotype was counted many times. CDR3: CASSLYGLSSTDTQYF. The CDR3 bases are TGTGCCAGCAGTTTATACGGGCTCTCTAGCACAGATACGCAGTATTTT. The chain links TRBV27 to TRBJ2-3; the D is unclear. The V end lost 1 base, the J end lost 0 bases, and 11 bases lay between the germline ends. The CDR3 has 16 residues. CDR1 and CDR2 (germline): MNHEY, SMNVEV (reference sequence).

This clonotype appeared a few times. The chain uses TRBV25-1 and TRBJ1-1; D is undetermined. Looked up from germline, CDR1 is MGHDK and CDR2 is SYGVNS. This CDR3 region has 14 residues. Trimming shortened V by 6 bases and J by 3 bases, and 14 bases separated the two germline ends. The CDR3 nucleotides are TGTGCCAGCAGGTCCGGGCAGAGAGACACTGAAGCTTTCTTT. Translation: CASRSGQRDTEAFF.

The J gene is TRBJ1-4, the V gene TRBV7-2; a weak D match, TRBD1 (5 bases). This CDR3 has 14 amino acids. Germline CDR1 reads SGHTA; CDR2 reads FQGNSA. V dropped 3 bases and J dropped 7 bases, with 12 bases sitting between them. The CDR3 nucleotides are TGTGCCAGCAGCTTGGCAGGGAGGGGTGAAAAACTGTTTTTT. Its protein product is CASSLAGRGEKLFF. Full variable domain (missing parts from reference TRBV7-2 and TRBJ1-4): GAGVSQSPSNKVTEKGKDVELRCDPISGHTALYWYRQSLGQGLEFLIYFQGNSAPDKSGLPSDRFSAERTGGSVSTLTIQRTQQEDSAVYLCASSLAGRGEKLFFGSGTQLSVL.

V gene TRBV2 combines with J gene TRBJ2-5, with 9 bases fitting TRBD2. This CDR3 is built from 16 residues. V shed 1 base, J shed 7 bases, and the junction held 10 bases outside the gene matches. Germline V lookup: CDR1 SNHLY, CDR2 FYNNEI. The CDR3 here is CASSEGAGGPPGTQYF. The CDR3 region has the DNA TGTGCCAGCAGTGAAGGAGCGGGGGGCCCCCCGGGGACCCAGTACTTC.

V is TRBV20-1 and J is TRBJ1-1; D is perhaps TRBD1 (5 bases). Per the germline V gene, CDR1 is DFQATT and CDR2 is SNEGSKA (reference sequence). The CDR3 loop spans 14 amino acids. Trimming removed 4 bases at V and 2 bases at J, with 14 bases between. The CDR3 loop is CSAIGGTVNTEAFF. CDR3 DNA sequence: TGCAGTGCTATCGGGGGGACTGTTAACACTGAAGCTTTCTTT.

This clonotype was seen more than once but under ten times. This chain joins TRBV11-2 and TRBJ2-7, with a weak D call TRBD2 (5 bases). The V and J ends lost 5 bases and 2 bases respectively, with 13 bases between them. The CDR3 runs to 14 residues. Germline V CDR1 and CDR2: SGHAT, FQNNGV. The CDR3 DNA follows: TGTGCCAGCAGCCCTGCTTTGAGGGCCTACGAGCAGTACTTC. It codes for CASSPALRAYEQYF. Full variable domain (rest looked up from reference TRBV11-2 and TRBJ2-7): EAGVAQSPRYKIIEKRQSVAFWCNPISGHATLYWYQQILGQGPKLLIQFQNNGVVDDSQLPKDRFSAERLKGVDSTLKIQPAKLEDSAVYLCASSPALRAYEQYFGPGTRLTVT.

This clonotype was recorded a few times. The chain links TRBV28 to TRBJ2-1; 8 bases agree with TRBD2. This CDR3 is built from 17 residues. V lost 3 bases to trimming and J lost 0 bases; unmatched junction nucleotides: 7. CDR1 MDHEN and CDR2 SYDVKM come from the germline V gene. The CDR3 is CASSFLRSGSSYNEQFF. The CDR3 DNA reads as TGTGCCAGCAGTTTCCTCCGAAGCGGGAGCTCCTACAATGAGCAGTTCTTC. Combining the CDR3 with reference TRBV28 and TRBJ2-1 gives the whole variable domain DVKVTQSSRYLVKRTGEKVFLECVQDMDHENMFWYRQDPGLGLRLIYFSYDVKMKEKGDIPEGYSVSREKKERFSLILESASTNQTSMYLCASSFLRSGSSYNEQFFGPGTRLTVL.

The chain has TRBV5-1 and TRBJ1-4; unclear D gene. This CDR3 has 15 amino acids. The germline gives CDR1 SGHRS, CDR2 YFSETQ. The V end was cut by 4 bases, the J end by 4 bases, with 14 bases between. This chain's CDR3 is CASSPREIGNEKLFF. The CDR3 coding sequence is TGCGCCAGCAGCCCTAGGGAGATCGGTAATGAAAAACTGTTTTTT.

This clonotype was seen more than once but under ten times. The rearrangement uses TRBV7-3 and TRBJ1-3; the D gene is possibly TRBD1 (5 bases). This CDR3 has 14 residues. With 8 bases removed from V and 2 bases from J, the gap between germline ends came to 13 bases. Germline loops: CDR1 SGHTA, CDR2 FQGTGA. The chain's CDR3 is CASGPGSPGNTIYF. CDR3 in DNA: TGTGCCAGCGGGCCAGGGAGCCCTGGAAACACCATATATTTT.

This chain links TRBV20-1 with TRBJ2-3; no firm D call. The germline gives CDR1 DFQATT, CDR2 SNEGSKA (reference sequence). This CDR3 has 15 residues. V dropped 3 bases and J dropped 8 bases, with 21 bases sitting between them. The DNA for the CDR3 is TGCAGTGCTAGGGTTCCGAGACTCCAGTGGGGTACGCAGTATTTT. Translated: CSARVPRLQWGTQYF.

In its sample, this clonotype was seen many times. The rearrangement links TRBV29-1 to TRBJ1-5, with unresolved D. The CDR3 runs 14 residues. Looked up from germline, CDR1 is SQVTM and CDR2 is ANQGSEA. Trimming removed 7 bases from V and 0 bases from J, with 13 bases in between. The CDR3: CSAKSRDSNQPQHF. In DNA form, the CDR3 reads TGCAGCGCCAAATCCCGGGATAGCAATCAGCCCCAGCATTTT.

V gene TRBV5-1 combines with J gene TRBJ2-1; D tentatively fits TRBD1 or TRBD2 (6 bases each). The ends were cut back, 4 bases at V and 9 bases at J, with 20 bases in the middle. The CDR3 has 15 amino acids. In germline, CDR1 is SGHRS, CDR2 YFSETQ. CDR3 residues: CASSPGSGWDTEQFF. CDR3 DNA sequence: TGCGCCAGCAGCCCCGGGAGCGGTTGGGACACTGAGCAGTTCTTC.

This rearrangement joins TRBV4-3 to TRBJ1-5; a possible D gene is TRBD1 (5 bases). V lost 0 bases, J lost 7 bases, and 10 bases lay in between. Looked up from germline, CDR1 is LGHNA and CDR2 is YSLEER. The length of the CDR3 is 14 residues. CDR3 region: CASSQEQAPQPQHF. The CDR3 bases are TGCGCCAGCAGCCAAGAACAGGCCCCCCAGCCCCAGCATTTT.

This clonotype occurred a few times. This chain uses TRBV13 with TRBJ2-1, with D tentatively TRBD1 or TRBD2 (5 bases each). There are 15 residues in the CDR3. Trimming left V 5 bases short and J 0 bases short, with 11 bases between. Germline CDR1 PRHDT, CDR2 FYEKMQ (reference sequence). DNA of the CDR3: TGTGCCAGCAGCCGGGACGGCAGCTCCTACAATGAGCAGTTCTTC. This codes for CASSRDGSSYNEQFF.

This clonotype came up many times. This rearrangement joins TRBV18 to TRBJ2-5; either TRBD1 or TRBD2 may supply D (6 bases each). Deletions cut 4 bases from V and 7 bases from J, with 13 bases between. CDR1 KGHSH and CDR2 LQKENI come from the germline V gene. This CDR3 contains 13 residues. The CDR3, as DNA: TGTGCCAGCTCACAGGACGGGGGCCTGACCCAGTACTTC. It translates to CASSQDGGLTQYF.

This clonotype was observed at least ten times. The chain joins TRBV7-2 to TRBJ2-7; tentative D call: TRBD1 (5 bases). With 1 base removed from V and 3 bases from J, the gap between germline ends came to 10 bases. Germline V gene data show CDR1 as SGHTA and CDR2 as FQGNSA. This CDR3 contains 14 residues. CDR3 loop: CASSLGQGYYEQYF. CDR3 nucleotides: TGTGCCAGCAGCTTAGGGCAGGGCTACTACGAGCAGTACTTC.

Points on this clonotype: It may be a read error: a sequence one base away is much more abundant. This chain connects TRBV29-1 to TRBJ1-1, with 7 bases that match TRBD1. Germline values: CDR1 SQVTM, CDR2 ANQGSEA. V was clipped by 7 bases and J by 6 bases; unmatched bases: 8. CDR3 size: 12 residues. As DNA, the CDR3 is TGCAGCGCCGCGACAGGGTGGGCTGAAGCTTTCTTT. Its protein product is CSAATGWAEAFF.

Turning to this clonotype: The germline gene is not matched at one end of the junction; a read error may be the cause. V and J are TRBV11-2 and TRBJ2-5; D gene unclear. TRBJ2-7 matches the DNA end more closely, so the J call is doubtful. CDR1 and CDR2 (germline): SGHAT, FQNNGV. CDR3 length equals 14 residues. CDR3 residues: CTSSLTPDFYEQYF. The DNA for the CDR3 is TGTACCAGCAGCTTAACCCCCGACTTCTACGAGCAGTACTTC.

Many counts were recorded for this clonotype. The CDR3 region has the DNA TGTGCCAGCAGCTTGGACATTGGGGAGCACAATGAGCAGTTCTTC. This encodes CASSLDIGEHNEQFF. V gene TRBV5-4 combines with J gene TRBJ2-1, with D tentatively TRBD2 (5 bases). The germline V gene has CDR1 SGHNT and CDR2 YYREEE (reference sequence). V was clipped by 0 bases and J by 5 bases, with 12 bases between them. The CDR3 covers 15 residues.

This clonotype has at least ten counts. The rearrangement uses TRBV2 and TRBJ2-5; the D gene is possibly TRBD1 (6 bases). CDR3 length: 13 residues. The germline CDR1 and CDR2 sequences are SNHLY and FYNNEI. V lost 4 bases and J 4 bases, leaving 10 bases between the germline ends. In DNA form, the CDR3 reads TGTGCCAGCAGTGCTGGGGGCGGAGAGACCCAGTACTTC. This translates into CASSAGGGETQYF. Supplemented by reference TRBV2 and TRBJ2-5, the full variable domain reads EPEVTQTPSHQVTQMGQEVILRCVPISNHLYFYWYRQILGQKVEFLVSFYNNEISEKSEIFDDQFSVERPDGSNFTLKIRSTKLEDSAMYFCASSAGGGETQYFGPGTRLLVL.

This clonotype turned up a few times. J is TRBJ1-5 and V is TRBV12-3 or TRBV12-4; D might be TRBD1 (6 bases). The CDR3 has 14 amino acids. V shed 5 bases and J shed 5 bases, with 13 bases lying between them. This CDR3 reads CASSTGHRDQPQHF. In nucleotides, the CDR3 is TGTGCCAGCAGTACGGGACATCGAGATCAGCCCCAGCATTTT.

This clonotype came up once. This chain joins TRBV6-1 and TRBJ2-7; a weak D match, TRBD2 (5 bases). The CDR3 is 14 amino acids. V dropped 3 bases and J dropped 2 bases, with 11 bases sitting between them. Germline CDR1 is MNHNS and CDR2 is SASEGT. The CDR3 loop is CASSDPGIAYEQYF. Written as DNA, the CDR3 is TGTGCCAGCAGTGACCCGGGGATCGCCTACGAGCAGTACTTC.

Of note for this clonotype: The conserved closing phenylalanine or tryptophan is absent in this CDR3, likely reflecting a read error. The DNA is left out, because the CDR3 cannot be placed on it with certainty; the CDR3 is given as TCRdb lists it. The chain carries TRBV20-1 and TRBJ2-2; the table's D call, TRBD2, was not checked against the DNA. Germline V gene lookup returns CDR1 DFQATT and CDR2 SNEGSKA (reference sequence). The CDR3 length is 24 residues, termini included. Here the CDR3 reads CSARLVSGGTYEQYFGRNTGELFL.

This clonotype appeared once. This sequence may be a read error, since a much larger clone differs from it by one base. V gene TRBV10-3 combines with J gene TRBJ1-2; D is perhaps TRBD1 (6 bases). Per the germline V gene, CDR1 is ENHRY and CDR2 is SYGVKD. CDR3 length: 16 amino acids. This CDR3 reads CTISVPPGGGNYGYTF. As DNA, the CDR3 is TGTACCATCAGTGTCCCACCCGGGGGCGGAAACTATGGCTACACCTTC.

The genes are TRBV6-5 and TRBJ1-6; no firm D call. V lost 7 bases and J lost 0, with 7 bases in between. Germline V gene data show CDR1 as MNHEY and CDR2 as SVGAGI. This CDR3 contains 14 residues. CDR3 coding DNA: TGTGCCAGCACCCCGAGCTCCTATAATTCACCCCTCCACTTT. Translation gives CASTPSSYNSPLHF.